Described below is a single TCR beta chain sequence and its context. The antigen it recognizes is unknown. Qualities for individual bases were not recorded, and no much larger clone is one base off. Libraries were constructed by the immunoSEQ multiplex PCR assay. The deep sequencing platform assayed about 10^5 TCR templates per sample. Genomic DNA extracted from sorted T cells was used for TCRbeta CDR3 sequencing. Per the source publication's procedure: The R programming language was used for clonal analysis of TCRbeta CDR3 data. Alloreactive CD4+ and CD8+ clones were identified by comparing unstimulated samples to CFSE-low samples taken after the reaction. Regulatory or non-regulatory origin of alloreactive CD4+ clones was assigned by matching sequences to the sorted unstimulated Treg and non-Treg repertoires. As stored in TCRdb, this immuneACCESS dataset retains in-frame rearrangements with V and J assigned. A fraction of the clones does not appear; measured against another copy, unresolved V genes explain less than half of the discrepancy, and the remainder lacks a known reason. For V, J and clone size, that table is used; D and trimming come from the DNA. The sample table records 100,000 or so clones; just over 90% of these occur just once. The ten largest clones add up to around 0.7% of the sample.

This entry is derived from a study of siplizumab effects on memory and regulatory T cells (dated by TCRdb to between 2018 and 2020). Some background on the complete study: The study looked at the effect of siplizumab, an anti-CD2 antibody, on alloreactive T-cell subsets in allogeneic mixed lymphocyte reactions made from human PBMCs.

Sorted unstimulated T cells, along with proliferating T cells recovered from mixed lymphocyte reactions, underwent TCRbeta CDR3 sequencing. Fresh whole blood from about ten HLA-typed healthy donors served as the source for isolating PBMCs. Unstimulated CD4+ regulatory T cells were FACS-sorted to map the origin of alloreactive clones. Including the terminal cysteine and phenylalanine, the CDR3 comprises 15 residues. Just the 45-base CDR3 DNA is kept, in frame starting at base 1. The V end gives up 4 bases and the J end 3 bases, leaving 6 bases in the junction not matched to a gene. CDR1 and CDR2 are drawn from the germline V gene: MGHRA, YSYEKL. General study outcomes and caveats: The cumulative frequency of alloreactive sequences traceable to unstimulated CD4+ memory T cells was significantly reduced by siplizumab. Whether proliferating Tregs from siplizumab cultures were suppressive was not functionally confirmed. Unstimulated naive T cells appeared to be more diverse than memory T cells, and naive cells seemed to make a substantial contribution to the alloresponse. Because sequences below about 10^-5 frequency were poorly captured, only a minor fraction of alloreactive clones could be mapped to unstimulated subsets. Among mappable alloreactive CD4+ clones, an average Treg-derived fraction of roughly 70% was observed with siplizumab, compared with 26.9% in control reactions. For roughly 80-96% of proliferating CD4+ or CD8+ clones, no naive or memory phenotype could be assigned.

Sequencing was carried out using Tregs sorted from blood. The origin of this receptor is a human donor in good health. The V and J genes are TRBV4-1 and TRBJ2-3, and TRBD2 matches 8 of the central bases. The nucleotides read TGCGCCAGCAGCCCATCCGTAGCGGGAACAGATACGCAGTATTTT. It translates to CASSPSVAGTDTQYF.